A selection of T cell receptor beta chains follows, all from one sample in a study of cytomegalovirus exposure and HLA in healthy donors. Repertoires were generated with immunoSEQ multiplex PCR, while TCRdb's copy carries only in-frame clones and drops some. The sample lists more than 90,000 clones, approximately 70% occurring once. The sequencing sample was made of PBMCs. All receptors come from a man over 45 in good health and CMV-seronegative. The CDR3 runs from the conserved cysteine through the conserved F or W. Each record gives: J gene, clone size, V gene, D gene, CDR3 protein, CDR3 DNA. D genes are given only for firm matches. A row's size may be missing; if present it is once, few, many or a size class.

J gene: TRBJ2-7; clone size: few; V gene: TRBV7-6; D gene: TRBD2; CDR3 protein: CASSPRGLVDEQYF; CDR3 DNA: TGTGCCAGCAGCCCTAGGGGACTAGTGGACGAGCAGTACTTC
J gene: TRBJ2-2; clone size: NA; V gene: TRBV5-1; D gene: NA; CDR3 protein: CASSLGTLGGELFF; CDR3 DNA: TGCGCCAGCAGCTTGGGCACTCTCGGCGGGGAGCTGTTTTTT
J gene: TRBJ2-7; clone size: NA; V gene: TRBV7-9; D gene: TRBD1; CDR3 protein: CASSRDRAKGF; CDR3 DNA: TGTGCCAGCAGCCGTGACAGGGCCAAGGGCTTC
J gene: TRBJ1-6; clone size: NA; V gene: TRBV11-2; D gene: NA; CDR3 protein: CASSSPSSGSPLHF; CDR3 DNA: TGTGCCAGCAGCTCCCCAAGTTCGGGGTCACCCCTCCACTTT
J gene: TRBJ1-2; clone size: once; V gene: TRBV27; D gene: TRBD1; CDR3 protein: CASRKGALGYTF; CDR3 DNA: TGTGCCAGCAGGAAGGGGGCGCTTGGCTACACCTTC
J gene: TRBJ2-1; clone size: NA; V gene: TRBV5-4; D gene: NA; CDR3 protein: CASSEGDLGQFF; CDR3 DNA: TGTGCCAGCAGCGAAGGGGACTTAGGGCAGTTCTTC
J gene: TRBJ1-4; clone size: NA; V gene: TRBV28; D gene: NA; CDR3 protein: CASSPGGEANEKLFF; CDR3 DNA: TGTGCCAGCAGTCCCGGCGGGGAAGCTAATGAAAAACTGTTTTTT
J gene: TRBJ1-4; clone size: NA; V gene: TRBV9; D gene: TRBD1; CDR3 protein: CASSVADRDEKLFF; CDR3 DNA: TGTGCCAGCAGCGTAGCGGACAGGGACGAAAAACTGTTTTTT
J gene: TRBJ1-1; clone size: NA; V gene: TRBV5-1; D gene: TRBD1; CDR3 protein: CASSYRGQVNTEAFF; CDR3 DNA: TGCGCCAGCAGCTACCGTGGACAGGTCAACACTGAAGCTTTCTTT
J gene: TRBJ2-2; clone size: NA; V gene: TRBV29-1; D gene: TRBD1; CDR3 protein: CSADSGTGRTGELFF; CDR3 DNA: TGCAGCGCCGATTCCGGGACAGGGAGAACCGGGGAGCTGTTTTTT
J gene: TRBJ2-1; clone size: medium-sized; V gene: TRBV6-5; D gene: TRBD2; CDR3 protein: CASSYWREAFYNEQFF; CDR3 DNA: TGTGCCAGCAGTTACTGGCGGGAGGCCTTCTACAATGAGCAGTTCTTC
J gene: TRBJ2-2; clone size: NA; V gene: TRBV29-1; D gene: NA; CDR3 protein: CSVGRSTGELFF; CDR3 DNA: TGCAGCGTTGGTCGGAGCACCGGGGAGCTGTTTTTT
J gene: TRBJ1-6; clone size: NA; V gene: TRBV2; D gene: NA; CDR3 protein: CARRGPIDSPLHF; CDR3 DNA: TGTGCCAGAAGAGGGCCAATAGATTCACCCCTCCACTTT
J gene: TRBJ2-3; clone size: many; V gene: TRBV4-3; D gene: TRBD2; CDR3 protein: CASSQARSGGGSDTQYF; CDR3 DNA: TGCGCCAGCAGCCAAGCTCGCAGCGGGGGCGGATCAGATACGCAGTATTTT
J gene: TRBJ1-1; clone size: once; V gene: TRBV7-9; D gene: TRBD1; CDR3 protein: CASSLAGQGFGEAFF; CDR3 DNA: TGTGCCAGCAGCTTAGCGGGACAGGGTTTCGGGGAAGCTTTCTTT
J gene: TRBJ1-5; clone size: NA; V gene: TRBV2; D gene: NA; CDR3 protein: CASYSGPGQPQHF; CDR3 DNA: TGTGCCAGCTACAGCGGCCCCGGTCAGCCCCAGCATTTT
J gene: TRBJ2-3; clone size: few; V gene: TRBV18; D gene: NA; CDR3 protein: CASSPLQGRTDTQYF; CDR3 DNA: TGTGCCAGCTCACCTTTACAGGGTCGCACAGATACGCAGTATTTT
J gene: TRBJ2-7; clone size: NA; V gene: TRBV30; D gene: TRBD2; CDR3 protein: CAWTSTHFTSGGFPAYEQYF; CDR3 DNA: TGTGCCTGGACGTCTACCCACTTTACTAGCGGGGGATTCCCAGCCTACGAGCAGTACTTC
J gene: TRBJ1-3; clone size: NA; V gene: TRBV7-8; D gene: TRBD1; CDR3 protein: CASSFSAGGPGNTIYF; CDR3 DNA: TGTGCCAGCAGCTTCTCGGCAGGGGGCCCTGGAAACACCATATATTTT
J gene: TRBJ2-7; clone size: NA; V gene: TRBV4-3; D gene: TRBD2; CDR3 protein: CASSPRVSGGASNEQYF; CDR3 DNA: TGCGCCAGCAGCCCCCGGGTGAGCGGGGGGGCCTCGAACGAGCAGTACTTC
J gene: TRBJ1-2; clone size: few; V gene: TRBV4-1; D gene: NA; CDR3 protein: CASSQTESNYGYTF; CDR3 DNA: TGCGCCAGCAGCCAAACAGAATCCAACTATGGCTACACCTTC
J gene: TRBJ2-1; clone size: NA; V gene: TRBV25-1; D gene: TRBD2; CDR3 protein: CASSRLAGIGNEQFF; CDR3 DNA: TGTGCCAGCAGCAGACTAGCGGGAATCGGGAATGAGCAGTTCTTC
J gene: TRBJ1-2; clone size: NA; V gene: TRBV29-1; D gene: NA; CDR3 protein: CSVAVYSGLGYTF; CDR3 DNA: TGCAGCGTTGCTGTCTACAGCGGGTTGGGCTACACCTTC
J gene: TRBJ2-3; clone size: NA; V gene: TRBV4-1; D gene: NA; CDR3 protein: CASSGNRGSTDTQYF; CDR3 DNA: TGCGCCAGCAGCGGTAACAGAGGGAGCACAGATACGCAGTATTTT
J gene: TRBJ1-6; clone size: NA; V gene: TRBV5-6; D gene: NA; CDR3 protein: CASSLEGVGYNSPLHF; CDR3 DNA: TGTGCCAGCAGCTTGGAGGGGGTGGGATATAATTCACCCCTCCACTTT
J gene: TRBJ1-2; clone size: NA; V gene: TRBV27; D gene: TRBD1; CDR3 protein: CASSQGQLYGYTF; CDR3 DNA: TGTGCCAGCAGTCAGGGACAGTTATATGGCTACACCTTC
J gene: TRBJ2-4; clone size: few; V gene: TRBV29-1; D gene: NA; CDR3 protein: CSVGGGRGLSGIQYF; CDR3 DNA: TGCAGCGTTGGGGGGGGCAGGGGACTTTCGGGCATTCAGTACTTC
J gene: TRBJ2-1; clone size: once; V gene: TRBV7-2; D gene: TRBD2; CDR3 protein: CASSLVLAESYNEQFF; CDR3 DNA: TGTGCCAGCAGCTTAGTCCTAGCGGAATCTTACAATGAGCAGTTCTTC
J gene: TRBJ2-3; clone size: NA; V gene: TRBV29-1; D gene: NA; CDR3 protein: CSVVGGGVTDTQYF; CDR3 DNA: TGCAGCGTTGTGGGGGGTGGGGTCACGGATACGCAGTATTTT
J gene: TRBJ2-3; clone size: NA; V gene: TRBV5-5; D gene: TRBD2; CDR3 protein: CASTITGLGGADTQYF; CDR3 DNA: TGTGCCAGCACCATAACGGGACTAGGAGGTGCAGATACGCAGTATTTT
J gene: TRBJ2-2; clone size: NA; V gene: TRBV19; D gene: TRBD1; CDR3 protein: CASSIAPGQARYGELFF; CDR3 DNA: TGTGCCAGTAGTATAGCCCCGGGACAGGCCAGGTATGGGGAGCTGTTTTTT
J gene: TRBJ2-5; clone size: once; V gene: TRBV27; D gene: NA; CDR3 protein: CASSPLPSGEGQETQYF; CDR3 DNA: TGTGCCAGCAGTCCACTTCCGTCGGGAGAGGGTCAAGAGACCCAGTACTTC
J gene: TRBJ1-3; clone size: NA; V gene: TRBV4-3; D gene: NA; CDR3 protein: CASSQGALALGNTIYF; CDR3 DNA: TGCGCCAGCAGCCAAGGAGCATTAGCCCTTGGAAACACCATATATTTT
J gene: TRBJ1-1; clone size: NA; V gene: TRBV11-2; D gene: NA; CDR3 protein: CASSYTYRGDTEAFF; CDR3 DNA: TGTGCCAGCAGTTACACCTACCGGGGGGACACTGAAGCTTTCTTT
J gene: TRBJ1-5; clone size: few; V gene: TRBV7-2; D gene: NA; CDR3 protein: CASSVTGIGQPQHF; CDR3 DNA: TGTGCCAGCAGCGTTACAGGGATAGGGCAGCCCCAGCATTTT
J gene: TRBJ1-3; clone size: NA; V gene: TRBV30; D gene: NA; CDR3 protein: CAWRALGAGNTIYF; CDR3 DNA: TGTGCCTGGAGGGCTCTCGGGGCTGGAAACACCATATATTTT
J gene: TRBJ2-7; clone size: NA; V gene: TRBV5-6; D gene: TRBD2; CDR3 protein: CASTVGGTSYEQYF; CDR3 DNA: TGTGCCAGCACGGTCGGGGGGACTAGCTACGAGCAGTACTTC
J gene: TRBJ2-1; clone size: NA; V gene: TRBV7-9; D gene: TRBD2; CDR3 protein: CASSLWLAGSYNEQFF; CDR3 DNA: TGTGCCAGCAGCTTATGGCTAGCGGGGTCCTACAATGAGCAGTTCTTC
J gene: TRBJ2-5; clone size: NA; V gene: TRBV5-4; D gene: NA; CDR3 protein: CASSLDTKETQYF; CDR3 DNA: TGTGCCAGCAGCCTCGACACAAAAGAGACCCAGTACTTC
J gene: TRBJ2-5; clone size: NA; V gene: TRBV5-4; D gene: TRBD1; CDR3 protein: CASSFEQGRDLGETQYF; CDR3 DNA: TGTGCCAGCAGTTTTGAACAGGGGCGCGACCTCGGGGAGACCCAGTACTTC
J gene: TRBJ2-7; clone size: NA; V gene: TRBV10-3; D gene: TRBD1; CDR3 protein: CAIKFRDREDDEQYF; CDR3 DNA: TGTGCCATCAAGTTCCGGGACAGGGAGGACGACGAGCAGTACTTC